This TCR beta chain was captured by sequencing in a study of patients and donors after allogeneic stem cell transplantation (TCRdb year 2020). From the cysteine through the phenylalanine, the CDR3 covers 15 amino acids. This entry keeps only the CDR3 DNA: 45 bases, framed from base 1. CDR1 and CDR2, per the germline V gene (reference sequence), are SEHNR and FQNEAQ. V is pared back by 1 base and J by 3 bases, with 10 bases lying between the germline termini. This clonotype was detected many times. The specificity of this receptor is unknown. The sample holds no much larger clone one base away, and base qualities are not on file. The method was RT-PCR. The instrument was a NextSeq 550. TCRdb redid the processing of the public reads, applying fastp at Q25 and MiXCR, and retained in-frame beta chains. Every distinct CDR3 protein forms one entry, paired with its most common genes and DNA. The sample has approximately 37,000 distinct CDR3 sequences on record, more than 30% of them singletons. Together, the top ten hold around 72% of the sample.

This clonotype was obtained from a human donor who was either an allogeneic HSCT recipient or a stem cell or donor lymphocyte infusion donor (not recorded which). It is not recorded whose cells these are; they may come from a transplant donor. Sequencing was carried out using blood, either unsorted or a sorted T cell fraction (not recorded which). The chain links TRBV7-9 with TRBJ1-5, with no reliable assignment of the D segment. Here the CDR3 is given as CASSLVAGNNQPQHF. The DNA sequence is given as TGTGCCAGCAGCTTAGTGGCAGGAAACAATCAGCCCCAGCATTTT. Here the CDR3 is joined to the reference TRBV7-9 and TRBJ1-5 genes, and the full variable domain is: DTGVSQNPRHKITKRGQNVTFRCDPISEHNRLYWYRQTLGQGPEFLTYFQNEAQLEKSRLLSDRFSAERPKGSFSTLEIQRTEQGDSAMYLCASSLVAGNNQPQHFGDGTRLSIL.